What follows is one T cell receptor (beta chain) and its context. Authors' data handling: How many nucleated cells were present was estimated from reference gene primer amplification. The protocol was immunoSEQ multiplex PCR, while the TCRdb copy is restricted to in-frame clones and leaves out a portion. For V, J and clone size, that table is used; D and trimming come from the DNA. In the table there are 100,000 to 150,000 clones, approximately 80% of which are singletons. This record comes from a study of blood T cell repertoires in COVID-19. Study as a whole: From the United States, Italy and Spain came samples of acute and convalescent COVID-19. In each case, the material was cDNA or gDNA derived from T cells, B-cell-depleted T cells, or PBMCs.

CDR1 and CDR2 from the germline V gene are SQVTM and ANQGSEA. Trimming took 7 bases from V and 1 from J, leaving 16 bases between them. The CDR3 runs to 14 residues. This chain joins TRBV29-1 and TRBJ1-1; D perhaps matches TRBD1 (5 bases). This sequence was found in a man between 60 and 75 years old with acute or convalescent COVID-19. Source material: peripheral blood. The CDR3 loop is CSAKPQTENTEAFF. The CDR3, as DNA: TGCAGCGCCAAACCCCAGACAGAGAACACTGAAGCTTTCTTT.